One and the same sample provided the 32 T cell receptor beta chains below, sequenced in a study of blood T cell repertoires in COVID-19. The repertoire was sequenced with immunoSEQ multiplex PCR; TCRdb's copy has only in-frame clones and lacks some. This repertoire shows 250,000 or so clones, roughly 85% found once; its top ten account for 5% to 8%. Input material: PBMCs or T cells enriched from blood (not recorded which). All receptors derive from a woman aged 50 to 60 who had been exposed to COVID-19.

The chain couples TRBV5-1 to TRBJ2-7, with 8 bases aligning to TRBD1. The CDR3 totals 14 residues. After removal of 2 bases from V and 7 bases from J, the junction contained 8 bases not matched to a gene. Looked up from germline, CDR1 is SGHRS and CDR2 is YFSETQ. CDR3 nucleotides: TGCGCCAGCAGCTTACAGGGGGTATTCCGAGAGCAGTACTTC. This sequence encodes CASSLQGVFREQYF.

The V call is TRBV11-2, the J call TRBJ2-5, with TRBD1 matching over 12 bases. With V trimmed by 5 bases and J by 4 bases, 2 bases remained unmatched. Germline V gene sequence: CDR1 SGHAT, CDR2 FQNNGV. CDR3 size: 14 residues. CDR3 region: CASSEGQGAETQYF. The CDR3 DNA is TGTGCCAGCAGCGAGGGACAGGGGGCAGAGACCCAGTACTTC. The full variable domain, rest sourced from reference TRBV11-2 and TRBJ2-5, is EAGVAQSPRYKIIEKRQSVAFWCNPISGHATLYWYQQILGQGPKLLIQFQNNGVVDDSQLPKDRFSAERLKGVDSTLKIQPAKLEDSAVYLCASSEGQGAETQYFGPGTRLLVL.

The chain joins TRBV19 to TRBJ2-3; tentative D call: TRBD1 (6 bases). Per germline, CDR1 LNHDA and CDR2 SQIVND (reference sequence). The CDR3 consists of 16 residues. Trimming pared 3 bases from V and 4 bases from J, leaving 17 bases between. The CDR3 here is CASSIDSGEAADTQYF. In DNA, the CDR3 is TGTGCCAGTAGTATTGATTCAGGGGAAGCGGCAGATACGCAGTATTTT.

The V and J genes are TRBV19 and TRBJ1-3, with a weak D call TRBD1 (6 bases). This CDR3 comprises 11 residues. Germline CDR1 LNHDA, CDR2 SQIVND (reference sequence). V was pared by 10 bases and J by 7 bases, with 11 bases between. The CDR3 sequence is CATDRTNTIYF. As DNA, the CDR3 is TGTGCCACCGACAGGACCAACACCATATATTTT. The whole variable domain, filled in from reference TRBV19 and TRBJ1-3, reads DGGITQSPKYLFRKEGQNVTLSCEQNLNHDAMYWYRQDPGQGLRLIYYSQIVNDFQKGDIAEGYSVSREKKESFPLTVTSAQKNPTAFYLCATDRTNTIYFGEGSWLTVV.

To note about this clone: The same CDR3 is also encoded by other DNA sequences in this sample. J is TRBJ1-2 and V is TRBV20-1; D is uncertain. Germline-derived CDR1 and CDR2 are DFQATT and SNEGSKA (reference sequence). The CDR3 spans 11 residues. Trimming left V 3 bases short and J 6 bases short, with 8 bases between. The CDR3 nucleotides read TGCAGTGCTAGTGCGGGGAATGGCTACACCTTC. It translates to CSASAGNGYTF.

This chain connects TRBV11-2 to TRBJ2-2; D may be TRBD2 (6 bases). V lost 3 bases, J lost 3 bases, and 11 bases lay in between. CDR1 SGHAT and CDR2 FQNNGV come from the germline V gene. This CDR3 region has 15 residues. The CDR3 DNA is TGTGCCAGCAGCTTCAACGGGGGAGACACCGGGGAGCTGTTTTTT. Its protein is CASSFNGGDTGELFF.

The chain recombines TRBV2 with TRBJ2-7; 7 bases align to TRBD1. Looked up from germline, CDR1 is SNHLY and CDR2 is FYNNEI. Germline trimming cut 0 bases from V and 3 bases from J; bases unmatched to any gene: 5. This CDR3 is 15 amino acids long. This CDR3 is CASSEALGQDYEQYF. In DNA, the CDR3 is TGTGCCAGCAGTGAAGCGCTTGGACAGGACTACGAGCAGTACTTC.

This chain uses TRBV5-1 with TRBJ2-3, with 9 bases aligning to TRBD2. Trimming at V came to 6 bases and at J to 3 bases, leaving 2 bases not matched to a gene. The CDR3 consists of 13 residues. CDR1 is SGHRS and CDR2 is YFSETQ in the germline V gene. The CDR3 sequence: CASIAGGTDTQYF. CDR3 in DNA: TGCGCCAGCATTGCGGGGGGGACAGATACGCAGTATTTT.

The V and J genes are TRBV7-3 and TRBJ2-2; TRBD2 is a possible D gene (6 bases). V lost 3 bases and J 1 base, leaving 9 bases between the germline ends. The CDR3 sequence is 15 residues long. CDR1 is SGHTA and CDR2 is FQGTGA in the germline V gene. The CDR3 loop is CASSLGLLNTGELFF. CDR3 DNA sequence: TGTGCCAGCAGCTTGGGACTCCTGAACACCGGGGAGCTGTTTTTT.

V usage is TRBV28 and J usage is TRBJ1-2, with TRBD1 matching 11 bases. Germline CDR1 and CDR2: MDHEN and SYDVKM. V lost 5 bases and J lost 4; bases outside the gene matches: 6. The CDR3 loop spans 15 amino acids. The CDR3 is CASSLTGTGGYGYTF. CDR3 coding DNA: TGTGCCAGCAGTCTTACCGGGACAGGGGGCTATGGCTACACCTTC.

V is TRBV5-5 and J is TRBJ1-2; maybe TRBD1 (5 bases). CDR3 size: 16 residues. V was shortened by 0 bases and J by 6 bases, with 18 bases between the two germline ends. The germline CDR1 and CDR2 sequences are SGHKS and YYEKEE (reference sequence). The CDR3 nucleotides are TGTGCCAGCAGCTTGGGTGCGGGACGATCACGAAATGGCTACACCTTC. Translated: CASSLGAGRSRNGYTF.

The CDR3 region has the DNA TGTGCCAGCAGCGCGGGACAGGGGTACGGAAACACCATATATTTT. Its protein product is CASSAGQGYGNTIYF. The chain links TRBV9 to TRBJ1-3; TRBD1 matches 10 bases. Looked up from germline, CDR1 is SGDLS and CDR2 is YYNGEE. CDR3 length: 15 amino acids. Germline trimming cut 3 bases from V and 4 bases from J; bases unmatched to any gene: 4.

The rearrangement joins TRBV2 to TRBJ1-3, with 8 bases matching TRBD1. There are 16 residues in the CDR3. Losses at the gene ends were 4 bases for V and 3 bases for J; bases not matched to a gene: 8. Germline-derived CDR1 and CDR2 are SNHLY and FYNNEI. Here the CDR3 DNA reads TGTGCCAGCAGTGCTTATGACAGGGGAATTGGAAACACCATATATTTT. Encoded protein: CASSAYDRGIGNTIYF.

The rearrangement links TRBV9 to TRBJ1-2; no reliable D call. Trimming cost V 2 bases and J 8 bases, with 13 bases left between them. The germline CDR1 and CDR2 sequences are SGDLS and YYNGEE. CDR3 length equals 13 residues. CDR3 bases: TGTGCCAGCAGCGTTGGAGAAATGGCAGGCTACACCTTC. Protein product: CASSVGEMAGYTF.

This clone has a handful of counts. The gene calls are TRBV4-1 and TRBJ2-7, with 12 bases identical to TRBD2. The V and J ends lost 5 bases and 0 bases, in that order; junction bases with no gene match: 2. Germline assignment: CDR1 MGHRA and CDR2 YSYEKL. This CDR3 is 15 amino acids long. Written as DNA, the CDR3 is TGCGCCAGCAGCAGGACTAGCGGGACCTCCTACGAGCAGTACTTC. This gives the protein CASSRTSGTSYEQYF.

The chain combines TRBV5-6 with TRBJ2-3, with D possibly matching TRBD2 (7 bases). Germline V gene lookup returns CDR1 SGHDT and CDR2 YYEEEE. The CDR3 length is 14 residues. V was pared by 7 bases and J by 6 bases, with 18 bases between. The CDR3 spells CASSEGGSTDTQYF. CDR3 DNA: TGTGCCAGCTCCGAGGGGGGGTCAACGGATACGCAGTATTTT.

The chain couples TRBV28 to TRBJ1-5; maybe TRBD1 (5 bases). V lost 3 bases and J 7 bases, leaving 16 bases between the germline ends. Germline V gene lookup returns CDR1 MDHEN and CDR2 SYDVKM. This CDR3 contains 15 residues. The CDR3 loop is CASSLVGEGRQPQHF. CDR3 DNA sequence: TGTGCCAGCAGTTTGGTAGGGGAGGGCAGGCAGCCCCAGCATTTT.

V and J are TRBV30 and TRBJ2-7; TRBD2 might be the D (5 bases). Trimming pared 2 bases from V and 6 bases from J, leaving 11 bases between. This CDR3 is built from 12 residues. Germline CDR1 reads GTSNPN; CDR2 reads SVGIG (reference sequence). CDR3 loop: CAWSPLAGEQYF. CDR3 nucleotides: TGTGCCTGGAGTCCGCTTGCGGGCGAGCAGTACTTC.

This clone was seen a handful of times. The CDR3 coding sequence is TGTGCCAGCAGCCCTTCCCGGGGGTTCACTGAAGCTTTCTTT. Translated, it gives CASSPSRGFTEAFF. This sequence joins TRBV7-2 and TRBJ1-1; possible D gene TRBD1, 5 bases. The CDR3 is 14 residues long. Germline lookup yields CDR1 SGHTA and CDR2 FQGNSA. The ends were cut back, 5 bases at V and 4 bases at J, with 14 bases in the middle.

CDR3: CATSSDNSYAEAFF. Here the CDR3 DNA reads TGTGCCACCAGCAGCGACAATAGTTACGCTGAAGCTTTCTTT. This chain links TRBV15 with TRBJ1-1; D not resolved. CDR1 and CDR2 (germline): LNHNV, YYDKDF (reference sequence). The length of the CDR3 is 14 residues. Trimming shortened V by 3 bases and J by 6 bases, and 14 bases separated the two germline ends.

The rearrangement joins TRBV19 to TRBJ1-6, with 9 bases matching TRBD1. V shed 0 bases and J 7 bases; nucleotides not matched to a gene: 1. The germline V gene has CDR1 LNHDA and CDR2 SQIVND (reference sequence). The CDR3 length is 15 residues. The CDR3 here is CASSIEGTGNSPLHF. The DNA for the CDR3 is TGTGCCAGTAGTATAGAAGGGACAGGGAATTCACCCCTCCACTTT.

The rearrangement uses TRBV20-1 and TRBJ1-4; D is unresolved. Per germline, CDR1 DFQATT and CDR2 SNEGSKA (reference sequence). V was pared by 3 bases and J by 2 bases, with 16 bases between. The CDR3 contains 16 residues. CDR3 in DNA: TGCAGTGCTAGTAACCCCTCCGAGGCGACTAATGAAAAACTGTTTTTT. This sequence encodes CSASNPSEATNEKLFF.

The chain combines TRBV5-5 with TRBJ1-2; 9 bases map to TRBD1. Germline CDR1 reads SGHKS; CDR2 reads YYEKEE (reference sequence). CDR3 length: 15 amino acids. The ends lost 7 bases at V and 2 bases at J; junction bases unmatched: 9. Here the CDR3 reads CASALRDRENYGYTF. The CDR3 nucleotides are TGTGCCAGCGCTTTGCGGGACAGGGAGAACTATGGCTACACCTTC.

The genes are TRBV5-6 and TRBJ2-7; 7 bases map to TRBD1. This CDR3 region has 15 residues. Germline assignment: CDR1 SGHDT and CDR2 YYEEEE. The V gene end was trimmed by 5 bases and the J gene end by 3 bases; junction bases not matched to a gene: 11. The CDR3 here is CASSLTGSKLYEQYF. CDR3 DNA sequence: TGTGCCAGCAGTTTGACAGGGTCTAAGCTCTACGAGCAGTACTTC.

The chain links TRBV7-2 to TRBJ2-5; a weak D match, TRBD2 (7 bases). Trimming took off 0 bases at V and 7 bases at J, with 21 bases between the two ends. This CDR3 is 17 amino acids long. Germline loops: CDR1 SGHTA, CDR2 FQGNSA. Here the CDR3 reads CASSLASRRGGGGTQYF. The CDR3 DNA follows: TGTGCCAGCAGCTTAGCGAGTAGGAGGGGGGGTGGAGGGACCCAGTACTTC.

The gene calls are TRBV12-3 or TRBV12-4 and TRBJ1-1; TRBD1 might be the D (5 bases). CDR3 size: 12 residues. The V end was cut by 8 bases, the J end by 5 bases, with 12 bases between. DNA of the CDR3: TGTGCCAGCCTGGGCAGGGTAACTGAAGCTTTCTTT. Its translation is CASLGRVTEAFF.

The chain combines TRBV19 with TRBJ1-2, with D unclear. This CDR3 is built from 13 residues. The germline V gene has CDR1 LNHDA and CDR2 SQIVND (reference sequence). Trimming stripped 7 bases from V and 1 base from J, with 10 bases between. DNA of the CDR3: TGTGCCAGTACCCACCCAGTTAACTATGGCTACACCTTC. Translation: CASTHPVNYGYTF.

V gene TRBV7-9 combines with J gene TRBJ1-4; perhaps TRBD1 as D (5 bases). CDR1 and CDR2 from the germline V gene are SEHNR and FQNEAQ (reference sequence). With 3 bases removed from V and 3 bases from J, the gap between germline ends came to 14 bases. This CDR3 is 16 amino acids long. As DNA, the CDR3 is TGTGCCAGCAGCTTGGGACTCTCGGTAGCTAATGAAAAACTGTTTTTT. It codes for CASSLGLSVANEKLFF.

This sequence joins TRBV9 and TRBJ2-7, with 8 bases fitting TRBD1. CDR1 is SGDLS and CDR2 is YYNGEE in the germline V gene. The CDR3 is made up of 14 amino acids. J was trimmed by 7 bases and V by 4 bases; bases with no gene match: 10. CDR3 coding DNA: TGTGCCAGCAGCTCTTCGGACAGGGCGGGGGAGCAGTACTTC. Amino acids: CASSSSDRAGEQYF.

This CDR3 is CASSLGTGGNQPQHF. The CDR3 region has the DNA TGTGCCAGCAGCCTCGGGACAGGGGGCAATCAGCCCCAGCATTTT. The chain is built from TRBV3-1 (or the pseudogene TRBV3-2) and TRBJ1-5; 10 bases agree with TRBD1. Germline V gene data show CDR1 as LGHDT and CDR2 as YNNKEL (reference sequence). J lost 2 bases, V lost 4 bases, and 2 bases had no gene match. This CDR3 has 15 residues.

This chain uses TRBV28 with TRBJ2-5; 7 bases are shared with TRBD1. Germline V CDR1 and CDR2: MDHEN, SYDVKM. This CDR3 contains 16 residues. J gave up 4 bases and V 1 base, and 9 bases lay outside the gene matches. CDR3 residues: CASSLYSGGTGETQYF. The CDR3, as DNA: TGTGCCAGCAGTTTATACTCAGGGGGTACTGGAGAGACCCAGTACTTC.

The V and J genes are TRBV19 and TRBJ2-1; 10 nucleotides match TRBD1. The trim removed 8 bases at V and 3 bases at J, leaving 7 bases unmatched. This CDR3 is 15 amino acids long. Germline CDR1 LNHDA, CDR2 SQIVND (reference sequence). The CDR3 loop is CASATGTGVYNEQFF. The CDR3 coding sequence is TGTGCCAGTGCTACCGGGACAGGGGTCTACAATGAGCAGTTCTTC.